This is a list of T cell receptor beta chains from one sample in a study of CD8 T cells in ankylosing spondylitis. TCRdb reprocessed the 5' RACE reads via MiXCR and lists one record per CDR3 protein. The sample consists of 700,000 to 1,000,000 distinct CDR3 sequences, roughly 12% of them appearing once. Material for sequencing was blood, either unsorted or a sorted T cell fraction (not recorded which). Receptors originate from a male donor with ankylosing spondylitis. Each CDR3 is given with its conserved first and last residue. D genes are given only for firm matches. The listing skips clone size in some rows; elsewhere it reads once, few, many or a size class.

d_call | j_call | clone_size | v_call | cdr3_nt | cdr3_aa
TRBD2 | TRBJ2-7 | few | TRBV10-3 | TGTGCCACCGCGGTGTGGGGCGGGAGGTACGAGCAGTACTTC | CATAVWGGRYEQYF
TRBD1 | TRBJ2-1 | few | TRBV20-1 | TGCAGTGCCGAAACTGGACAGGGAGGATCCTACAATGAGCAGTTCTTC | CSAETGQGGSYNEQFF
. | TRBJ2-5 | . | TRBV6-1 | TGTGCCAGCAGCCCATTCATCGGGCCGGGCGAGGAGACCCAGTACTTC | CASSPFIGPGEETQYF
TRBD2 | TRBJ2-2 | few | TRBV7-2 | TGTGCCAGCAGCTTCAGCGGGACGAGCGGGGAGCTGTTTTTT | CASSFSGTSGELFF
TRBD1 | TRBJ2-5 | . | TRBV6-2/TRBV6-3 | TGTGCCAGCAGTTACCCGACAGGGGGCGCCGGGGAGACCCAGTACTTC | CASSYPTGGAGETQYF
TRBD2 | TRBJ2-1 | . | TRBV4-3 | TGCGCCAGCAGCCCCGTCCTAGCGGGGGGTTACAATGAGCAGTTCTTC | CASSPVLAGGYNEQFF
. | TRBJ1-1 | . | TRBV5-1 | TGCGCCAGCAGCGGTAGTAATTTCAGTTGGGGGGGTGGCACTGAAGCTTTCTTT | CASSGSNFSWGGGTEAFF
TRBD2 | TRBJ2-1 | many | TRBV29-1 | TGCAGCGTTGAAATAGGACTAGCGGCTTACAATGAGCAGTTCTTC | CSVEIGLAAYNEQFF
TRBD1 | TRBJ2-5 | many | TRBV20-1 | TGCAGTGCCCGCAGTGGGACAGGGGGAGAGACCCAGTACTTC | CSARSGTGGETQYF
. | TRBJ2-5 | few | TRBV28 | TGTGCCAGCAGCCCCACCATCGCTTTCCAAGAGACCCAGTACTTC | CASSPTIAFQETQYF
TRBD2 | TRBJ2-1 | few | TRBV5-1 | TGCGCCAGCAGCTTGGGCCCAGCGGGAGCCTACAATGAGCAGTTCTTC | CASSLGPAGAYNEQFF
TRBD2 | TRBJ2-4 | few | TRBV15 | TGTGCCACCAGCAGAGCCGGACTAGCGGGCGCACTTCTAGCCAAAAACATTCAGTACTTC | CATSRAGLAGALLAKNIQYF
. | TRBJ1-1 | few | TRBV6-1 | TGTGCCAGCAACACCCTCGGACGGGATGAAGCTTTCTTT | CASNTLGRDEAFF
. | TRBJ1-1 | few | TRBV14 | TGTGCCAGCAGCCAAGCGCTTGGTGGCACTGAAGCTTTCTTT | CASSQALGGTEAFF
. | TRBJ2-1 | . | TRBV5-5 | TGTGCCAGCAGAGGTCCGGGACAAACCAATGAGCAGTTCTTC | CASRGPGQTNEQFF
TRBD2 | TRBJ2-5 | . | TRBV20-1 | TGCAGTGCCCGACTAGCGTCCCGGGAGACCCAGTACTTC | CSARLASRETQYF
. | TRBJ2-7 | few | TRBV5-6 | TGTGCCAGCAGCTTGGGTTACAGGGAAACCTACGAGCAGTACTTC | CASSLGYRETYEQYF
TRBD1 | TRBJ1-4 | . | TRBV7-2 | TGTGCCAGCAGCCGGGACAGTCTTAATGAAAAACTGTTTTTT | CASSRDSLNEKLFF
. | TRBJ2-2 | many | TRBV6-1 | TGTGCCAGCAGTGAAGCAGGGGACACCGGGGAGCTGTTTTTT | CASSEAGDTGELFF
TRBD1 | TRBJ2-7 | few | TRBV18 | TGTGCCAGCTCACGGGGGACAGGGGCGGAATACGAGCAGTACTTC | CASSRGTGAEYEQYF
TRBD2 | TRBJ2-1 | few | TRBV25-1 | TGTGCCAGCAGTGAATATACCGGGAGCGGGATGTATGAGCAGTTCTTC | CASSEYTGSGMYEQFF
. | TRBJ1-2 | few | TRBV15 | TGTGCCACCAGCAACGTAAACTATGGCTACACCTTC | CATSNVNYGYTF
. | TRBJ1-4 | few | TRBV29-1 | TGCAGCGTGAGGGACACAGGTGAAAAACTGTTTTTT | CSVRDTGEKLFF
TRBD1 | TRBJ1-5 | many | TRBV27 | TGTGCCAGCAGTCCCTCAACAGGGGTGCCCAATCAGCCCCAGCATTTT | CASSPSTGVPNQPQHF
. | TRBJ2-2 | . | TRBV20-1 | TGCAGTGCTAGGGGGTCCCGGTTGCAGTTTTTT | CSARGSRLQFF
. | TRBJ2-1 | many | TRBV7-9 | TGTGCCAGCAGCTTAAGGCAGGATAATGAGCAGTTCTTC | CASSLRQDNEQFF
. | TRBJ2-1 | few | TRBV6-4 | TGTGCCAGCAGTGAACGTAACAGGAGGGGCTCCTACAATGAGCAGTTCTTC | CASSERNRRGSYNEQFF
. | TRBJ1-5 | few | TRBV12-3/TRBV12-4 | TGTGCCAGCAGGGGGATCGCTAGCAATCAGCCCCAGCATTTT | CASRGIASNQPQHF
. | TRBJ1-1 | many | TRBV28 | TGTGCCAGCATTACCGACAGGAACACTGAAGCTTTCTTT | CASITDRNTEAFF
TRBD2 | TRBJ2-7 | once | TRBV27 | TGTGCCAGCAAGCGGGAGTCCACATACGAGCAGTACTTC | CASKRESTYEQYF
. | TRBJ2-7 | . | TRBV7-6 | TGTGCCAGCAGCTTAGAGTGGGCAGGGATGGGCTACGAGCAGTACTTC | CASSLEWAGMGYEQYF
TRBD2 | TRBJ2-1 | many | TRBV4-3 | TGCGCCAGCAGCCAAGATGGGCTAGCGGACTACAATGAGCAGTTCTTC | CASSQDGLADYNEQFF
TRBD2 | TRBJ2-7 | few | TRBV5-1 | TGCGCCAGCAGCTTACTAGCGGGAGGAGGCGAGCAGTACTTC | CASSLLAGGGEQYF
TRBD2 | TRBJ2-3 | . | TRBV9 | TGTGCCAGCAGTTACCTAGCGGGAAACACAGATACGCAGTATTTT | CASSYLAGNTDTQYF
TRBD1 | TRBJ2-7 | few | TRBV5-1 | TGCGCCAGCACTGCGGGACAGGTTCAGGGCGAGCAGTACTTC | CASTAGQVQGEQYF
. | TRBJ1-1 | few | TRBV7-2 | TGTGCCAGCAGCTTTTACTCGGAATATAAAGCTTTCTTT | CASSFYSEYKAFF
. | TRBJ2-7 | many | TRBV10-3 | TGTGCCATCAGTGAGTACTACGAGCAGTACTTC | CAISEYYEQYF
. | TRBJ1-1 | few | TRBV2 | TGTGCCAGCAGTGAATTGGGAGTATCGGACACTGAAGCTTTCTTT | CASSELGVSDTEAFF
. | TRBJ1-2 | . | TRBV6-5 | TGTGCCAGCAGTTACCAAGGACCCGGGATTTATGGCTACACCTTC | CASSYQGPGIYGYTF
TRBD2 | TRBJ2-3 | few | TRBV9 | TGTGCCAGCAGCGTAGCGACTAGCGGGGTGAGAGATACGCAGTATTTT | CASSVATSGVRDTQYF
TRBD1 | TRBJ1-1 | . | TRBV7-9 | TGTGCCAGCAGCTTACCACCCGGGACAGGGGGCGGCGGAGCTTTCTTT | CASSLPPGTGGGGAFF
. | TRBJ1-1 | . | TRBV6-1 | TGTGCCAGCAGTGCGAAAGTGGACACTGAAGCTTTCTTT | CASSAKVDTEAFF
. | TRBJ2-2 | once | TRBV20-1 | TGCAGTGCTCCCAGGGGAGGCGGCACCGGGGAGCTGTTTTTT | CSAPRGGGTGELFF
. | TRBJ1-5 | few | TRBV28 | TGTGCCAGCAGTTCCGATACAGGGTCCAGCAATCAGCCCCAGCATTTT | CASSSDTGSSNQPQHF
TRBD2 | TRBJ2-4 | few | TRBV11-2 | TGTGCCAGCAGCCGATCTGCCGGGGGGGAAGTCGGAAACATTCAGTACTTC | CASSRSAGGEVGNIQYF
TRBD1 | TRBJ1-2 | many | TRBV29-1 | TGCAGCGTTGCGGGACAGGGGTTTGGCTACACCTTC | CSVAGQGFGYTF
. | TRBJ2-3 | few | TRBV15 | TGTGCCACCAGCCGACCCACAGATACGCAGTATTTT | CATSRPTDTQYF
TRBD1 | TRBJ1-1 | few | TRBV20-1 | TGCAGTGCTAGCGATCCCGGGACAGGGGGCCCTGAAGCTTTCTTT | CSASDPGTGGPEAFF
. | TRBJ2-7 | few | TRBV4-2 | TGTGCCAGCAGCCAACAGACTCGAACAGGGAGTGCAATCTACGAGCAGTACTTC | CASSQQTRTGSAIYEQYF
. | TRBJ2-1 | few | TRBV27 | TGTGCCAGCAGTTTCGAGGGGCGATTGAACGATGAGCAGTTCTTC | CASSFEGRLNDEQFF
TRBD2 | TRBJ2-7 | few | TRBV5-1 | TGCGCCAGCAGCTCAGGGACTAGCGAAGACTACGAGCAGTACTTC | CASSSGTSEDYEQYF
TRBD1 | TRBJ2-7 | few | TRBV27 | TGTGCCAGCAGTCTCAACCGGGACAGCCGACAGTACTTC | CASSLNRDSRQYF